This entry lists 26 T cell receptor beta chains sequenced from one sample in a study of blood T cell repertoires in COVID-19. The assay was immunoSEQ multiplex PCR, and TCRdb's table has in-frame clones only and misses some. Among about 200,000 clones listed, roughly nine tenths were seen once. Sequencing used peripheral blood. Source of these receptors: a woman in her 70s with acute or convalescent COVID-19.

This chain joins TRBV19 and TRBJ2-1; the D gene is possibly TRBD1 (6 bases). CDR3 size: 13 residues. Germline V lookup: CDR1 LNHDA, CDR2 SQIVND (reference sequence). Trimming shortened V by 6 bases and J by 3 bases, and 9 bases separated the two germline ends. The CDR3 DNA sequence: TGTGCCAGTAGAAGGGACAACTACAATGAGCAGTTCTTC. Translation gives CASRRDNYNEQFF.

The CDR3 bases are TGTGCCAGTAGTACGGACAGGAGCCCCAATCAGCCCCAGCATTTT. Protein: CASSTDRSPNQPQHF. The rearrangement links TRBV19 to TRBJ1-5, with 7 positions matching TRBD1. Germline lookup yields CDR1 LNHDA and CDR2 SQIVND (reference sequence). This CDR3 region has 15 residues. Trimming removed 4 bases from V and 3 bases from J; junction bases left unmatched: 6.

The chain links TRBV28 to TRBJ2-1; TRBD1 might be the D (7 bases). This CDR3 region has 15 residues. V was trimmed by 4 bases and J by 8 bases, leaving 18 bases between them. Germline V gives CDR1 MDHEN, CDR2 SYDVKM. For the CDR3, the DNA is TGTGCCAGCAGTTCCCCCTCAGGGGGGATCGATGAGCAGTTCTTC. It translates to CASSSPSGGIDEQFF.

The sample holds one count of this clone. This chain links TRBV7-2 with TRBJ2-1; 9 bases line up with TRBD2. J was trimmed by 10 bases and V by 5 bases; bases with no gene match: 15. The V gene's germline CDR1 is SGHTA and CDR2 FQGNSA. There are 16 residues in the CDR3. In DNA form, the CDR3 reads TGTGCCAGCAGCCCTTTTAGTAGCGGGAGACTCCTGGAGCAGTTCTTC. This encodes CASSPFSSGRLLEQFF.

This chain uses TRBV7-8 with TRBJ2-5, with TRBD1 identical over 9 bases. Germline V lookup: CDR1 SGHVS, CDR2 FQNEAQ. V lost 1 base and J lost 7; bases outside the gene matches: 1. The CDR3 length is 13 residues. The CDR3 sequence is CASSLGTGATQYF. CDR3 DNA: TGTGCCAGCAGCTTAGGGACAGGGGCGACCCAGTACTTC. Combining the CDR3 with reference TRBV7-8 and TRBJ2-5 gives the whole variable domain GAGVSQSPRYKVAKRGQDVALRCDPISGHVSLFWYQQALGQGPEFLTYFQNEAQLDKSGLPSDRFFAERPEGSVSTLKIQRTQQEDSAVYLCASSLGTGATQYFGPGTRLLVL.

This sequence joins TRBV18 and TRBJ1-1, with D maybe TRBD1 (6 bases). V was pared by 4 bases and J by 9 bases, with 12 bases between. The CDR3 consists of 12 residues. The germline gives CDR1 KGHSH, CDR2 LQKENI. CDR3 residues: CASSQDSDKAFF. CDR3 DNA: TGTGCCAGCTCACAGGACAGCGACAAAGCTTTCTTT.

The chain employs TRBV10-3 and TRBJ2-7; 10 bases map to TRBD2. V trimming: 5 bases; J trimming: 4 bases; junction bases outside the gene matches: 5. Germline V gives CDR1 ENHRY, CDR2 SYGVKD. The CDR3 consists of 14 residues. DNA for the CDR3: TGTGCCATCAGTCCTAGCGGGGGTATTTACGAGCAGTACTTC. Its protein product is CAISPSGGIYEQYF.

The chain uses TRBV2 and TRBJ2-6; 8 nucleotides line up with TRBD1. CDR3 length equals 14 residues. Germline assignment: CDR1 SNHLY and CDR2 FYNNEI. The ends lost 5 bases at V and 12 bases at J; junction bases unmatched: 9. The CDR3 here is CASSPLTGAPVLTF. The CDR3 DNA follows: TGTGCCAGCAGTCCCTTGACAGGGGCTCCCGTCCTGACTTTC.

The rearrangement links TRBV5-1 to TRBJ1-4; tentative D call: TRBD1 (5 bases). With 7 bases removed from V and 10 bases from J, the gap between germline ends came to 14 bases. The CDR3 sequence is 12 residues long. Germline loops: CDR1 SGHRS, CDR2 YFSETQ. The CDR3 spells CASGDTQGKLFF. The CDR3 region has the DNA TGCGCCAGCGGAGACACCCAGGGAAAACTGTTTTTT.

This chain links TRBV19 with TRBJ1-4; D perhaps matches TRBD1 (5 bases). V shed 3 bases and J shed 2 bases, with 10 bases lying between them. CDR3 length: 15 amino acids. Germline-derived CDR1 and CDR2 are LNHDA and SQIVND (reference sequence). As DNA, the CDR3 is TGTGCCAGTAGTATGGCGGGGCAGACTAATGAAAAACTGTTTTTT. The encoded protein is CASSMAGQTNEKLFF.

The chain has TRBV24-1 and TRBJ2-1, with TRBD2 matching 8 bases. V gave up 4 bases and J gave up 8 bases; unmatched junction bases: 6. Germline V gene data show CDR1 as KGHDR and CDR2 as SFDVKD. This CDR3 is 14 amino acids long. CDR3 bases: TGTGCCACCAGTGACGCTCGGGGGGGGGATGAGCAGTTCTTC. Translating gives CATSDARGGDEQFF.

The V and J genes are TRBV19 and TRBJ1-2, with 8 positions matching TRBD1. V lost 6 bases to trimming and J lost 6 bases; unmatched junction nucleotides: 9. Germline V gene data show CDR1 as LNHDA and CDR2 as SQIVND (reference sequence). The CDR3 extends over 14 amino acids. This chain's CDR3 is CASRQTGALDGYTF. The CDR3 DNA is TGTGCCAGTAGGCAGACAGGGGCTCTTGATGGCTACACCTTC. The entire variable domain, with the rest obtained from reference TRBV19 and TRBJ1-2, is as follows: DGGITQSPKYLFRKEGQNVTLSCEQNLNHDAMYWYRQDPGQGLRLIYYSQIVNDFQKGDIAEGYSVSREKKESFPLTVTSAQKNPTAFYLCASRQTGALDGYTFGSGTRLTVV.

The chain recombines TRBV7-9 with TRBJ1-6, with TRBD1 identical over 8 bases. The germline CDR1 and CDR2 sequences are SEHNR and FQNEAQ (reference sequence). The CDR3 contains 15 residues. V gave up 2 bases and J gave up 7 bases; unmatched junction bases: 4. In nucleotides, the CDR3 is TGTGCCAGCAGCTTACAGGGGGCGAGGAATTCACCCCTCCACTTT. Encoded protein: CASSLQGARNSPLHF.

The gene calls are TRBV3-1 (or the pseudogene TRBV3-2) and TRBJ2-2, with 9 bases lining up with TRBD2. V lost 3 bases, J lost 4 bases, and 6 bases stayed unmatched. CDR1 and CDR2 (germline): LGHDT, YNNKEL (reference sequence). There are 16 residues in the CDR3. DNA of the CDR3: TGTGCCAGCAGCCAGTGGGCTAGCGGGGTCACCGGGGAGCTGTTTTTT. Its protein is CASSQWASGVTGELFF.

The chain carries TRBV29-1 and TRBJ2-7; D is ambiguous. Germline CDR1 is SQVTM and CDR2 is ANQGSEA. V was pared by 4 bases and J by 0 bases, with 7 bases between. The CDR3 loop spans 12 amino acids. The CDR3 is CSVALSSYEQYF. As DNA, the CDR3 is TGCAGCGTTGCCTTGAGCTCCTACGAGCAGTACTTC.

The rearrangement uses TRBV5-1 and TRBJ2-1; no firm D call. V was trimmed by 4 bases and J by 0 bases, leaving 23 bases between them. CDR3 length: 19 residues. Germline values: CDR1 SGHRS, CDR2 YFSETQ. CDR3 loop: CASSLAPFDLTSSYNEQFF. In nucleotides, the CDR3 is TGCGCCAGCAGCCTCGCGCCGTTCGACTTAACGAGCTCCTACAATGAGCAGTTCTTC.

This chain joins TRBV18 and TRBJ1-2; 12 bases fit TRBD1. From germline, CDR1 is KGHSH and CDR2 LQKENI. This CDR3 has 17 residues. Trimming cost V 0 bases and J 6 bases; bases outside gene matches: 8. The CDR3 DNA is TGTGCCAGCTCACCACCGGGGACAGGGGGCATTTCGGATGGCTACACCTTC. Translating it yields CASSPPGTGGISDGYTF.

V usage is TRBV3-1 (or the pseudogene TRBV3-2) and J usage is TRBJ1-1; 7 positions agree with TRBD1. The CDR3 contains 14 residues. Germline V lookup: CDR1 LGHDT, CDR2 YNNKEL (reference sequence). V lost 4 bases, J lost 5 bases, and 7 bases stayed unmatched. The CDR3 spells CASSPGDSGTEAFF. DNA for the CDR3: TGTGCCAGCAGCCCTGGGGACAGCGGGACTGAAGCTTTCTTT.

V is TRBV7-9 and J is TRBJ2-2; 8 nucleotides match TRBD2. The CDR3 has 18 amino acids. V dropped 6 bases and J dropped 0; count of bases not matched to a gene: 12. CDR1 is SEHNR and CDR2 is FQNEAQ in the germline V gene (reference sequence). CDR3 protein: CASRKTGRVLPNTGELFF. CDR3 DNA: TGTGCCAGCAGAAAAACCGGGAGGGTCCTTCCGAACACCGGGGAGCTGTTTTTT.

This clone showed up just once. The V gene is TRBV5-4, the J gene TRBJ1-2, with TRBD1 matching over 7 bases. This CDR3 is built from 14 residues. Unmatched junction bases numbered 7, after V lost 3 bases and J lost 5 bases. Germline-derived CDR1 and CDR2 are SGHNT and YYREEE (reference sequence). The CDR3 here is CASSSPGQIYGYTF. CDR3 DNA: TGTGCCAGCAGCTCCCCGGGACAGATTTATGGCTACACCTTC.

The chain couples TRBV6-5 to TRBJ1-2, with D possibly TRBD1 on 6 matching bases. The V gene's germline CDR1 is MNHEY and CDR2 SVGAGI. This CDR3 spans 13 amino acids. The V end was cut by 5 bases, the J end by 2 bases, with 9 bases between. The CDR3 nucleotides are TGTGCCAGCAGTCGGGACATCAACTATGGCTACACCTTC. Residues: CASSRDINYGYTF.

This chain connects TRBV5-4 to TRBJ2-2; D possibly corresponds to TRBD2 (6 bases). The V gene lost 4 bases and the J gene lost 4 bases, with 11 bases spanning the gap. The CDR3 sequence is 14 residues long. The germline V gene encodes CDR1 SGHNT and CDR2 YYREEE (reference sequence). The CDR3 DNA reads TGTGCCAGCAGCCTGTACGGGGGCACCGGGGAGCTGTTTTTT. Translating gives CASSLYGGTGELFF. The full variable domain, completed using reference TRBV5-4 and TRBJ2-2, is ETGVTQSPTHLIKTRGQQVTLRCSSQSGHNTVSWYQQALGQGPQFIFQYYREEENGRGNFPPRFSGLQFPNYSSELNVNALELDDSALYLCASSLYGGTGELFFGEGSRLTVL.

This chain connects TRBV4-3 to TRBJ2-3, with 8 nucleotides matching TRBD2. The CDR3 is 17 amino acids. V dropped 0 bases and J dropped 1; count of bases not matched to a gene: 6. From germline, CDR1 is LGHNA and CDR2 YSLEER. CDR3 sequence reads: CASSQDRRGGRTDTQYF. The DNA for the CDR3 is TGCGCCAGCAGCCAAGATCGTCGGGGGGGTCGCACAGATACGCAGTATTTT.

The rearrangement joins TRBV5-1 to TRBJ1-5; D gene ambiguous. The CDR3 loop spans 14 amino acids. In germline, CDR1 is SGHRS, CDR2 YFSETQ. The V gene lost 0 bases and the J gene lost 4 bases, with 8 bases spanning the gap. CDR3 sequence: CASSLGGLNQPQHF. In DNA form, the CDR3 reads TGCGCCAGCAGCTTGGGCGGCTTAAATCAGCCCCAGCATTTT.

This clone is a singleton in its sample. The chain recombines TRBV2 with TRBJ2-5, with 10 bases that match TRBD2. The V gene end was trimmed by 6 bases and the J gene end by 0 bases; junction bases not matched to a gene: 4. This CDR3 region has 15 residues. CDR1 is SNHLY, CDR2 FYNNEI, per germline. In nucleotides, the CDR3 is TGTGCCAGCAGCGCACTAGCGGGGAACCAAGAGACCCAGTACTTC. This encodes CASSALAGNQETQYF.

V and J are TRBV7-2 and TRBJ2-1; 7 positions agree with TRBD2. This CDR3 region has 15 residues. V lost 4 bases, J lost 3 bases, and 6 bases stayed unmatched. Per the germline V gene, CDR1 is SGHTA and CDR2 is FQGNSA. Written as DNA, the CDR3 is TGTGCCAGCAGCTCCCAGCGGGGTTTCTACAATGAGCAGTTCTTC. Encoded protein: CASSSQRGFYNEQFF. The full variable domain, with the rest looked up from reference TRBV7-2 and TRBJ2-1, is GAGVSQSPSNKVTEKGKDVELRCDPISGHTALYWYRQSLGQGLEFLIYFQGNSAPDKSGLPSDRFSAERTGGSVSTLTIQRTQQEDSAVYLCASSSQRGFYNEQFFGPGTRLTVL.